Described below is a single T cell receptor (beta chain) sequence and its context. Its antigen is not known. These data belong to a study of STAT5B mutations in CD4+ large granular lymphocyte leukemia. Study-level results: About a quarter of private leukemic clonotypes occurred rarely in other patients' non-leukemic repertoires. Patient CD4-sorted repertoires stayed more clonal than healthy ones after leukemic-clone removal.

Germline CDR1 reads SGHRS; CDR2 reads YFSETQ. The V end lost 6 bases, the J end lost 0 bases, and 9 bases lay between the germline ends. The CDR3 runs to 14 residues. Per the original methods: Productive clonotypes were detectable down to 2.59 x 10-5 frequency. Clones were read by immunoSEQ multiplex PCR, and TCRdb kept only the in-frame ones, dropping some. V, J and clone size derive from that table, while D and trimming were established from the DNA sequence. The sample carries some 40,000 clones, roughly 85% recorded once. What was sequenced was CD4+ T cells from blood buffy coats. This clonotype was sampled from a human donor in good health. This chain links TRBV5-1 with TRBJ2-2; D may be TRBD2 (5 bases). In DNA, the CDR3 is TGCGCCAGCAAAGAGGGCACGAACACCGGGGAGCTGTTTTTT. Its translation is CASKEGTNTGELFF.